One and the same sample provided the 24 T cell receptor beta chains below, sequenced in a study of blood T cell repertoires in COVID-19. Measured with immunoSEQ multiplex PCR; TCRdb has only the in-frame clones, and not every one. The repertoire holds about 130,000 clones, about 80% seen once, with around 8.4% in the top ten. What was sequenced was PBMCs or T cells enriched from blood (not recorded which). Receptors originate from a man in his fifties who had recovered from COVID-19.

CDR3 in DNA: TGTGCCAGCAGCTTAGCAGGGGAGGCCTATGGCTACACCTTC. It specifies CASSLAGEAYGYTF. The chain uses TRBV7-2 and TRBJ1-2, with a possible D match to TRBD1 (5 bases). V lost 0 bases and J 4 bases, leaving 9 bases between the germline ends. The CDR3 length is 14 residues. Germline values: CDR1 SGHTA, CDR2 FQGNSA.

The V gene is TRBV27, the J gene TRBJ2-5, with a weak D call TRBD1 (5 bases). Germline CDR1 reads MNHEY; CDR2 reads SMNVEV (reference sequence). This CDR3 spans 15 amino acids. V was cut by 2 bases and J by 1 base, with 11 bases left in between. The CDR3 DNA is TGTGCCAGCAGTTTAAAAACAGGTCGCCAAGAGACCCAGTACTTC. The encoded protein is CASSLKTGRQETQYF.

The V and J genes are TRBV29-1 and TRBJ1-2; D not resolved. Looked up from germline, CDR1 is SQVTM and CDR2 is ANQGSEA. The CDR3 has 12 residues. Trimming took 5 bases from V and 0 from J, leaving 7 bases between them. Written as DNA, the CDR3 is TGCAGCGTTTATTTCGCTAACTATGGCTACACCTTC. This sequence encodes CSVYFANYGYTF.

Only one count was recorded for this clone. This chain links TRBV25-1 with TRBJ1-5; the match to TRBD1 covers 7 bases. The CDR3 contains 15 residues. The germline V gene encodes CDR1 MGHDK and CDR2 SYGVNS. V lost 3 bases and J lost 4; bases outside the gene matches: 6. CDR3 sequence reads: CASSDLGQPNQPQHF. The CDR3 DNA reads as TGTGCCAGCAGTGACCTGGGACAGCCAAATCAGCCCCAGCATTTT.

The chain couples TRBV10-1 to TRBJ2-7, with no clear D. The CDR3 covers 13 residues. Germline V CDR1 and CDR2: WNHNN, SYGVQD (reference sequence). The V gene lost 6 bases and the J gene lost 2 bases, with 11 bases spanning the gap. DNA for the CDR3: TGCGCCAGCAGCCTCCCCGGTGCCTACGAGCAGTACTTC. Protein product: CASSLPGAYEQYF.

The rearrangement uses TRBV3-1 (or the pseudogene TRBV3-2) and TRBJ2-1, with D perhaps matching TRBD2 (6 bases). CDR1 LGHDT and CDR2 YNNKEL come from the germline V gene (reference sequence). V dropped 1 base and J dropped 4 bases, with 14 bases sitting between them. This CDR3 spans 16 amino acids. CDR3 nucleotides: TGTGCCAGCAGCCAAGGGAGGGGAACGGTATACAATGAGCAGTTCTTC. It codes for CASSQGRGTVYNEQFF.

The chain joins TRBV11-2 to TRBJ1-2; 11 bases align to TRBD1. This CDR3 has 17 residues. In germline, CDR1 is SGHAT, CDR2 FQNNGV. V was clipped by 5 bases and J by 0 bases; unmatched bases: 8. In nucleotides, the CDR3 is TGTGCCAGCAGCCTAAGGACAGGGGGCGCCGCTAACTATGGCTACACCTTC. Translation: CASSLRTGGAANYGYTF.

DNA of the CDR3: TGTGCCAGCAGCTTAGCGCTGGGCAGCCAAGAGACCCAGTACTTC. It codes for CASSLALGSQETQYF. This chain joins TRBV7-2 and TRBJ2-5; no clear D. The germline gives CDR1 SGHTA, CDR2 FQGNSA. The CDR3 is 15 amino acids. V was shortened by 0 bases and J by 1 base, with 9 bases between the two germline ends. Based on the CDR3 plus reference TRBV7-2 and TRBJ2-5, the full variable domain is GAGVSQSPSNKVTEKGKDVELRCDPISGHTALYWYRQSLGQGLEFLIYFQGNSAPDKSGLPSDRFSAERTGGSVSTLTIQRTQQEDSAVYLCASSLALGSQETQYFGPGTRLLVL.

The CDR3 bases are TGTGCCAGTAGTCCTCCGGGACTCCAAGAGACCCAGTACTTC. Translating it yields CASSPPGLQETQYF. The V call is TRBV19, the J call TRBJ2-5; possible D gene TRBD2, 6 bases. Trimming pared 5 bases from V and 1 base from J, leaving 11 bases between. The germline gives CDR1 LNHDA, CDR2 SQIVND (reference sequence). The CDR3 sequence is 14 residues long. Together with reference TRBV19 and TRBJ2-5, the CDR3 gives the full variable domain: DGGITQSPKYLFRKEGQNVTLSCEQNLNHDAMYWYRQDPGQGLRLIYYSQIVNDFQKGDIAEGYSVSREKKESFPLTVTSAQKNPTAFYLCASSPPGLQETQYFGPGTRLLVL.

This chain joins TRBV6-4 and TRBJ2-3; TRBD2 matches 12 bases. Trimming removed 0 bases from V and 3 bases from J; junction bases left unmatched: 4. There are 17 residues in the CDR3. Per germline, CDR1 MRHNA and CDR2 SNTAGT. The CDR3 protein is CASSDSFTSGGTDTQYF. The DNA for the CDR3 is TGTGCCAGCAGTGACTCCTTCACTAGCGGGGGGACAGATACGCAGTATTTT.

The chain couples TRBV5-8 to TRBJ1-1, with D tentatively TRBD1 (5 bases). The CDR3 is 12 amino acids. Trimming took off 1 base at V and 5 bases at J, with 6 bases between the two ends. In germline, CDR1 is SGHTS, CDR2 YDEGEE. Here the CDR3 DNA reads TGTGCCAGCAGCTTGAGGGGTACTGAAGCTTTCTTT. Translating gives CASSLRGTEAFF.

This rearrangement joins TRBV6-2 or TRBV6-3 to TRBJ1-2; D is possibly TRBD1 (5 bases). Germline loops: CDR1 MNHEY, CDR2 SVGEGT. The CDR3 covers 16 residues. Trimming pared 4 bases from V and 5 bases from J, leaving 20 bases between. The CDR3 loop is CASSSTGTSWSYGYTF. The CDR3 coding sequence is TGTGCCAGCAGTTCGACCGGGACTTCTTGGTCGTATGGCTACACCTTC.

The chain is built from TRBV27 and TRBJ2-7; D possibly corresponds to TRBD2 (5 bases). CDR1 is MNHEY, CDR2 SMNVEV, per germline (reference sequence). Between the trimmed V and J ends, which lost 2 bases and 7 bases, there was a span of 15 bases. CDR3 length: 14 residues. The chain's CDR3 is CASSLKSGLREQYF. CDR3 coding DNA: TGTGCCAGCAGTTTAAAGTCGGGGTTGAGGGAGCAGTACTTC.

This chain connects TRBV12-3 or TRBV12-4 to TRBJ1-2; 10 bases line up with TRBD1. The CDR3 is 13 amino acids. The junction had 7 bases not matched to a gene; V was cut back by 7 bases and J by 8 bases. The chain's CDR3 is CASTSDRGYGYTF. The CDR3 DNA reads TGTGCCAGCACCTCGGACAGGGGGTACGGCTACACCTTC.

V gene TRBV7-2 combines with J gene TRBJ2-5; 15 bases align to TRBD2. From germline, CDR1 is SGHTA and CDR2 FQGNSA. V lost 6 bases, J lost 0 bases, and 5 bases stayed unmatched. CDR3 length: 17 amino acids. The CDR3 region has the DNA TGTGCCAGCAGGGGAGGGACTAGCGGGGGGTACCAAGAGACCCAGTACTTC. Its protein product is CASRGGTSGGYQETQYF.

The rearrangement joins TRBV9 to TRBJ1-4; TRBD1 matches at 10 bases. This CDR3 region has 17 residues. Per germline, CDR1 SGDLS and CDR2 YYNGEE. Losses at the gene ends were 3 bases for V and 4 bases for J; bases not matched to a gene: 9. This chain's CDR3 is CASSAQGTGAYNEKLFF. CDR3 sequence (DNA): TGTGCCAGCAGCGCGCAAGGGACAGGGGCCTATAATGAAAAACTGTTTTTT. Based on the CDR3 plus reference TRBV9 and TRBJ1-4, the full variable domain is DSGVTQTPKHLITATGQRVTLRCSPRSGDLSVYWYQQSLDQGLQFLIQYYNGEERAKGNILERFSAQQFPDLHSELNLSSLELGDSALYFCASSAQGTGAYNEKLFFGSGTQLSVL.

The rearrangement links TRBV19 to TRBJ1-1, with 9 positions matching TRBD1. V dropped 6 bases and J dropped 3; count of bases not matched to a gene: 8. Germline V CDR1 and CDR2: LNHDA, SQIVND (reference sequence). The CDR3 loop spans 15 amino acids. The CDR3 loop is CASRRWTGADTEAFF. CDR3 nucleotide sequence: TGTGCCAGTAGACGATGGACAGGGGCGGACACTGAAGCTTTCTTT.

The chain is built from TRBV14 and TRBJ1-6; 9 nucleotides align to TRBD1. CDR3 size: 16 residues. Per germline, CDR1 SGHDN and CDR2 FVKESK. V gave up 3 bases and J gave up 7 bases; unmatched junction bases: 7. CDR3 in amino acids: CASSHRTGARNSPLHF. The CDR3 DNA sequence: TGTGCCAGCAGCCACCGGACAGGGGCCAGAAATTCACCCCTCCACTTT. The whole variable domain, remainder taken from reference TRBV14 and TRBJ1-6, is EAGVTQFPSHSVIEKGQTVTLRCDPISGHDNLYWYRRVMGKEIKFLLHFVKESKQDESGMPNNRFLAERTGGTYSTLKVQPAELEDSGVYFCASSHRTGARNSPLHFGNGTRLTVT.

This clone was picked up one time. The genes are TRBV6-5 and TRBJ1-1; 7 nucleotides agree with TRBD1. V gave up 7 bases and J gave up 4 bases; unmatched junction bases: 9. CDR1 MNHEY and CDR2 SVGAGI come from the germline V gene. This CDR3 spans 14 amino acids. This chain's CDR3 is CASILDRYGTEAFF. As DNA, the CDR3 is TGTGCCAGCATCCTGGACAGGTACGGCACTGAAGCTTTCTTT.

This chain uses TRBV3-1 (or the pseudogene TRBV3-2) with TRBJ2-5, with no clear D. Trimming shortened V by 4 bases and J by 6 bases, and 6 bases separated the two germline ends. CDR1 and CDR2 (germline): LGHDT, YNNKEL (reference sequence). The CDR3 contains 11 residues. The CDR3: CASSLSKTQYF. The CDR3 coding sequence is TGTGCCAGCAGCCTGAGCAAGACCCAGTACTTC.

This clone has only a few counts. The gene calls are TRBV7-9 and TRBJ1-1, with D possibly matching TRBD1 (5 bases). V lost 11 bases and J 5 bases, leaving 18 bases between the germline ends. This CDR3 spans 13 amino acids. CDR1 SEHNR and CDR2 FQNEAQ come from the germline V gene (reference sequence). CDR3 residues: CALWMDTGTEAFF. In DNA, the CDR3 is TGTGCCCTATGGATGGACACTGGGACTGAAGCTTTCTTT.

The genes are TRBV7-8 and TRBJ2-5; 7 bases fit TRBD2. Germline V gene sequence: CDR1 SGHVS, CDR2 FQNEAQ. The CDR3 extends over 14 amino acids. The V segment lost 3 bases and the J segment 5 bases; nucleotides outside the gene matches: 6. The CDR3 nucleotides read TGTGCCAGCAGCTTGGGACTACATTTTGAGACCCAGTACTTC. The encoded protein is CASSLGLHFETQYF.

The gene calls are TRBV6-2 or TRBV6-3 and TRBJ1-4, with 10 positions matching TRBD1. J gave up 10 bases and V 4 bases, and 15 bases lay outside the gene matches. CDR1 is MNHEY and CDR2 is SVGEGT in the germline V gene. CDR3 size: 17 residues. CDR3 bases: TGTGCCAGCAGTTCATTCTCTAACCGGGACAGGGGCCCAAAACTGTTTTTT. This translates into CASSSFSNRDRGPKLFF.

The V call is TRBV24-1, the J call TRBJ1-5, with 11 bases aligning to TRBD1. Germline V gives CDR1 KGHDR, CDR2 SFDVKD. V lost 3 bases, J lost 6 bases, and 6 bases stayed unmatched. This CDR3 has 16 residues. The CDR3 sequence: CATSDGQGADGQPQHF. For the CDR3, the DNA is TGTGCCACCAGTGATGGACAGGGGGCTGACGGTCAGCCCCAGCATTTT.